This T cell receptor (beta chain) comes out of a study of beta chain features in type 1 diabetes. Study information: Cell yields, gender and age were comparable in patients and healthy donors. Whole-study findings and limits: Shortening of TCRB CDR3s, moderate but significant, appeared in all four CD4+ subsets of Type 1 diabetes patients.

Details on this clone: Its antigen is still unknown.

What was sequenced were expressed TCRB transcripts, since all of the isolated RNA had been reverse transcribed. Read counts averaged approximately 3.5 million for samples of naive, central memory and regulatory T cells. Clones were sequenced by immunoSEQ multiplex PCR, and TCRdb holds only the in-frame ones, with some missing. The sample contains 640,000 or so clones, about an eighth of which appear only once. The CDR3 consists of 14 residues. The ends lost 10 bases at V and 6 bases at J; junction bases unmatched: 12. Germline values: CDR1 ENHRY, CDR2 SYGVKD. The sequence derives from a man in his late teens or twenties with type 1 diabetes. V gene TRBV10-3 combines with J gene TRBJ2-7; 10 nucleotides align to TRBD1. Sample: naive CD4+ T cells from blood. For the CDR3, the DNA is TGTGCCACCGCGTTCGGGACAGGGGAGACCGAGCAGTACTTC. Amino acids: CATAFGTGETEQYF.